The 12 T cell receptor beta chains listed next were all sequenced from one sample in a study of early T cells in non-severe SARS-CoV-2 infection. MiXCR was run by TCRdb on the 5' RACE reads, yielding one entry per CDR3 protein. The sample includes approximately 81,000 distinct CDR3 sequences, 5.5% to 7.5% of them seen just once. The sequenced material came from whole blood. Receptor source: an adult who was a healthcare worker with PCR-confirmed SARS-CoV-2 infection or an uninfected control (not recorded which).

The V call is TRBV20-1, the J call TRBJ1-5; D not resolved. Trimming removed 6 bases from V and 5 bases from J, with 14 bases in between. This CDR3 contains 13 residues. The V gene's germline CDR1 is DFQATT and CDR2 SNEGSKA (reference sequence). CDR3 sequence (DNA): TGCAGTGCGGACGAGAGGGAGGATCAGCCCCAGCATTTT. Translating gives CSADEREDQPQHF.

The genes are TRBV2 and TRBJ2-3, with 8 bases fitting TRBD2. The CDR3 has 16 amino acids. Trimming at V came to 7 bases and at J to 2 bases, leaving 11 bases not matched to a gene. CDR1 SNHLY and CDR2 FYNNEI come from the germline V gene. CDR3 nucleotides: TGTGCCAGCATTTTACCTAGCGGGTTGAACACAGATACGCAGTATTTT. Translating it yields CASILPSGLNTDTQYF.

This clonotype was counted ten times or more. The CDR3 reads CASSLMTSGANEQFF. In nucleotides, the CDR3 is TGTGCCAGCAGCTTAATGACTAGCGGTGCCAATGAGCAGTTCTTC. This chain links TRBV13 with TRBJ2-1; 9 nucleotides align to TRBD2. Per germline, CDR1 PRHDT and CDR2 FYEKMQ (reference sequence). V lost 2 bases, J lost 6 bases, and 5 bases stayed unmatched. CDR3 length equals 15 residues.

This clonotype has more than one count but fewer than ten. The chain is built from TRBV3-2 and TRBJ1-6; the table names TRBD1, a call not compared with the DNA. TRBV3-2 is marked as a pseudogene. The CDR3 runs 16 residues. The CDR3 sequence is CASSQGVAGNNSPLHF. CDR3 bases: TGTGCCAGCAGCCAAGGGGTAGCAGGGAATAATTCACCCCTCCACTTT.

This clonotype was picked up a small number of times. The chain links TRBV29-1 to TRBJ2-3; D is ambiguous. Germline V CDR1 and CDR2: SQVTM, ANQGSEA. V shed 0 bases and J shed 6 bases, with 16 bases lying between them. The CDR3 contains 15 residues. CDR3 DNA sequence: TGCAGCGTTGAAGATCCCCGACTTGGAGACGATACGCAGTATTTT. This gives the protein CSVEDPRLGDDTQYF.

This clonotype was recorded many times. The V call is TRBV20-1, the J call TRBJ2-2; 9 positions agree with TRBD1. After removal of 3 bases from V and 1 base from J, the junction contained 0 bases not matched to a gene. Germline V CDR1 and CDR2: DFQATT, SNEGSKA (reference sequence). This CDR3 is 14 amino acids long. This CDR3 reads CSARGQGNTGELFF. The CDR3 bases are TGCAGTGCTAGGGGACAGGGGAACACCGGGGAGCTGTTTTTT.

The rearrangement links TRBV3-1 to TRBJ2-7; maybe TRBD2 (5 bases). The germline CDR1 and CDR2 sequences are LGHDT and YNNKEL (reference sequence). The CDR3 runs 14 residues. V was clipped by 1 base and J by 6 bases, with 13 bases between them. CDR3: CASSQGLEGSEQYF. CDR3 DNA sequence: TGTGCCAGCAGCCAAGGGCTAGAGGGAAGCGAGCAGTACTTC.

This clonotype appeared many times. The chain is built from TRBV29-1 and TRBJ2-5; no clear D gene. The germline CDR1 and CDR2 sequences are SQVTM and ANQGSEA. The length of the CDR3 is 11 residues. Trimming left V 7 bases short and J 1 base short, with 7 bases between. The CDR3 DNA sequence: TGCAGCGCGGCCCTCCAAGAGACCCAGTACTTC. Translated: CSAALQETQYF.

This clonotype was counted a few times. The J gene is TRBJ2-3, the V gene TRBV20-1; the match to TRBD2 covers 12 bases. There are 14 residues in the CDR3. Germline assignment: CDR1 DFQATT and CDR2 SNEGSKA (reference sequence). V gave up 5 bases and J gave up 4 bases; unmatched junction bases: 4. In nucleotides, the CDR3 is TGCAGTGCTGAGACTAGCGGGAGTTCAGATACGCAGTATTTT. Its protein product is CSAETSGSSDTQYF.

This clonotype was counted many times. The chain recombines TRBV5-4 with TRBJ1-3, with 11 bases identical to TRBD1. CDR3 length equals 17 residues. V lost 3 bases, J lost 2 bases, and 7 bases stayed unmatched. From germline, CDR1 is SGHNT and CDR2 YYREEE (reference sequence). The CDR3 coding sequence is TGTGCCAGCAGCTCCCCGGGACAGGGGGAAACTGGAAACACCATATATTTT. Protein sequence: CASSSPGQGETGNTIYF.

This clonotype was seen ten or more times. V and J are TRBV5-6 and TRBJ2-3; perhaps TRBD1 as D (5 bases). The CDR3 is 16 residues long. With 0 bases removed from V and 5 bases from J, the gap between germline ends came to 16 bases. Germline CDR1 SGHDT, CDR2 YYEEEE. The CDR3 region is CASSLAGPGNLDTQYF. The CDR3 DNA is TGTGCCAGCAGCTTGGCAGGGCCAGGGAATTTAGATACGCAGTATTTT.

This clonotype was seen many times. CDR3 coding DNA: TGCAGTGCCCTAACAGGGAGGGGCTACACCTTC. Translating it yields CSALTGRGYTF. The chain links TRBV20-1 to TRBJ1-2; tentative D call: TRBD1 (6 bases). Germline CDR1 is DFQATT and CDR2 is SNEGSKA (reference sequence). CDR3 length: 11 residues. Trimming shortened V by 6 bases and J by 8 bases, and 13 bases separated the two germline ends.